Each of the 13 T cell receptor beta chains below was sequenced from the same sample in a study of radiotherapy plus CTLA-4 blockade in lung cancer. Measured with immunoSEQ multiplex PCR; TCRdb has only the in-frame clones, and not every one. The data contain over 85,000 clones, around nine tenths of them singletons. Here the sequenced sample was peripheral blood, taken from a patient treated with radiotherapy plus ipilimumab. These receptors were obtained from a human donor with non-small cell lung cancer that progressed on radiotherapy plus ipilimumab.

The chain recombines TRBV5-5 with TRBJ2-7, with D possibly matching TRBD2 (5 bases). The CDR3 runs 12 residues. Germline V gene lookup returns CDR1 SGHKS and CDR2 YYEKEE (reference sequence). The ends were cut back, 3 bases at V and 5 bases at J, with 9 bases in the middle. CDR3 sequence (DNA): TGTGCCAGCAGCTGGCACGGGGACGAGCAGTACTTC. Amino acid sequence: CASSWHGDEQYF.

This clone was counted between two and nine times. The chain couples TRBV4-3 to TRBJ1-2; TRBD1 is a possible D gene (5 bases). V was pared by 3 bases and J by 8 bases, with 19 bases between. This CDR3 contains 15 residues. Germline CDR1 is LGHNA and CDR2 is YSLEER. DNA for the CDR3: TGCGCCAGCAGCCACGCCATTGGGGGGGAGAGGGGCTACACCTTC. Translation gives CASSHAIGGERGYTF.

The V call is TRBV11-2, the J call TRBJ2-5; TRBD2 matches at 8 bases. The CDR3 length is 13 residues. The V gene end was trimmed by 8 bases and the J gene end by 4 bases; junction bases not matched to a gene: 6. Germline CDR1 reads SGHAT; CDR2 reads FQNNGV. CDR3 sequence (DNA): TGTGCCAGCCGGGAGGGGTCCGGAGAGACCCAGTACTTC. Amino acid sequence: CASREGSGETQYF.

V and J are TRBV6-6 and TRBJ2-1, with 7 positions matching TRBD2. Germline CDR1 reads MNHNY; CDR2 reads SVGAGI (reference sequence). V lost 6 bases and J lost 3; bases outside the gene matches: 11. CDR3 length equals 16 residues. This chain's CDR3 is CASSRIGAGVYNEQFF. In DNA form, the CDR3 reads TGTGCCAGCAGCCGGATCGGTGCGGGAGTCTACAATGAGCAGTTCTTC.

The gene calls are TRBV19 and TRBJ2-2; 8 nucleotides align to TRBD2. Trimming cost V 8 bases and J 5 bases; bases outside gene matches: 10. Germline loops: CDR1 LNHDA, CDR2 SQIVND (reference sequence). This CDR3 comprises 15 residues. The CDR3: CASSGTRRGTGELFF. In DNA, the CDR3 is TGTGCCAGTTCCGGGACTAGGAGAGGGACCGGGGAGCTGTTTTTT.

The chain couples TRBV6-1 to TRBJ2-5; D tentatively reads TRBD1 or TRBD2 (5 bases each). V gave up 6 bases and J gave up 7 bases, with 21 bases separating them. This CDR3 region has 15 residues. Germline V gene sequence: CDR1 MNHNS, CDR2 SASEGT. The CDR3 coding sequence is TGTGCCAGCAGAAGCCGGGACGGAGAGAGAGGGACCCAGTACTTC. Its protein is CASRSRDGERGTQYF.

The chain recombines TRBV5-4 with TRBJ2-1; 9 nucleotides align to TRBD2. The CDR3 has 12 residues. V lost 9 bases and J lost 6; bases outside the gene matches: 4. The germline V gene has CDR1 SGHNT and CDR2 YYREEE (reference sequence). The CDR3 here is CATSRGGNEQFF. Here the CDR3 DNA reads TGTGCCACCTCGCGGGGGGGCAATGAGCAGTTCTTC.

The gene calls are TRBV6-1 and TRBJ2-5, with D possibly TRBD2 on 6 matching bases. The CDR3 has 14 amino acids. V lost 4 bases, J lost 4 bases, and 13 bases lay in between. The V gene's germline CDR1 is MNHNS and CDR2 SASEGT. The CDR3 bases are TGTGCCAGCAGTGCCCCGGGACTGAGAGAGACCCAGTACTTC. It is translated as CASSAPGLRETQYF.

This rearrangement joins TRBV5-1 to TRBJ2-2, with TRBD1 matching 12 bases. In germline, CDR1 is SGHRS, CDR2 YFSETQ. This CDR3 has 14 residues. The ends lost 9 bases at V and 4 bases at J; junction bases unmatched: 4. CDR3 region: CATGTGGFTGELFF. CDR3 nucleotides: TGCGCCACTGGGACAGGGGGCTTCACCGGGGAGCTGTTTTTT.

The chain couples TRBV18 to TRBJ2-7; D not resolved. The V gene lost 5 bases and the J gene lost 4 bases, with 12 bases spanning the gap. CDR1 and CDR2 (germline): KGHSH, LQKENI. This CDR3 region has 13 residues. The CDR3 coding sequence is TGTGCCAGCTCAAAAGTAGTTTTTTACGAGCAGTACTTC. Its protein is CASSKVVFYEQYF.

The chain couples TRBV2 to TRBJ2-1; D possibly corresponds to TRBD1 (6 bases). The CDR3 loop spans 15 amino acids. Trimming removed 3 bases from V and 1 base from J, with 10 bases in between. The germline V gene encodes CDR1 SNHLY and CDR2 FYNNEI. The CDR3 reads CASSDNRDSYNEQFF. The CDR3 DNA reads as TGTGCCAGCAGTGATAACAGGGATTCCTACAATGAGCAGTTCTTC. Full variable domain (missing parts from reference TRBV2 and TRBJ2-1): EPEVTQTPSHQVTQMGQEVILRCVPISNHLYFYWYRQILGQKVEFLVSFYNNEISEKSEIFDDQFSVERPDGSNFTLKIRSTKLEDSAMYFCASSDNRDSYNEQFFGPGTRLTVL.

This clone was seen only once. This sequence joins TRBV2 and TRBJ2-5; TRBD1 or TRBD2 may be the D gene (5 bases each). The CDR3 is 14 amino acids. The germline V gene has CDR1 SNHLY and CDR2 FYNNEI. V lost 2 bases and J lost 5, with 12 bases in between. The DNA for the CDR3 is TGTGCCAGCAGTGAATTCGAGGGACCGGAGACCCAGTACTTC. Amino acid sequence: CASSEFEGPETQYF.

The chain combines TRBV7-9 with TRBJ1-2; D remains ambiguous. V lost 4 bases and J 6 bases, leaving 18 bases between the germline ends. The CDR3 is 15 residues long. The V gene's germline CDR1 is SEHNR and CDR2 FQNEAQ (reference sequence). CDR3 coding DNA: TGTGCCAGCAGCTCCCCCTCCATCCCCAGCGATGGCTACACCTTC. Translated, it gives CASSSPSIPSDGYTF.